What follows are 2 T cell receptor beta chains derived from one specimen sequenced in a study of T-cell memory formation after mild COVID-19. TCRdb re-derived calls from the 5' RACE reads in MiXCR, one entry per CDR3 protein. This sample has 50,000 to 75,000 distinct CDR3 sequences, with 9.3% found just once. What was sequenced was PBMCs or a T cell subset sorted from them (not recorded which). These receptors all come from a man between 18 and 35 years old who had mild COVID-19 (a few samples of this study predate the infection). Cell type and time point are not known.

The V gene is TRBV4-1, the J gene TRBJ2-7; weak D call: TRBD1 (6 bases). Germline loops: CDR1 MGHRA, CDR2 YSYEKL. This CDR3 contains 14 residues. Trimming pared 4 bases from V and 3 bases from J, leaving 13 bases between. The CDR3 bases are TGCGCCAGCAGCCCCAGACAGGTCGTCTACGAGCAGTACGTC. Translation: CASSPRQVVYEQYV.

This clonotype occurred a few times. This chain joins TRBV12-3 or TRBV12-4 and TRBJ1-2, with D possibly matching TRBD1 (6 bases). V dropped 6 bases and J dropped 8 bases, with 13 bases sitting between them. CDR3 length equals 12 residues. The CDR3 DNA is TGTGCCAGCAGCCCGGGACAAGCCGGCTACACCTTC. It encodes CASSPGQAGYTF.